The 20 T cell receptor beta chains below all came from one sample that was sequenced in a study of graft-versus-host responses after intestinal transplantation. Intraepithelial and lamina propria lymphocytes were freed from processed graft tissue. Some clones are missing from TCRdb's copy, which holds only in-frame ones; the method was immunoSEQ multiplex PCR. The sample has more than 30,000 clones, roughly 90% seen once. Source: ileum tissue, taken 204 days after intestinal transplant. These receptors originate from a human patient who received an intestinal transplant, so some T cells may come from the graft donor.

The V gene is TRBV2, the J gene TRBJ2-1, with TRBD2 as a possible D gene (6 bases). V dropped 9 bases and J dropped 6 bases, with 30 bases sitting between them. Germline V gives CDR1 SNHLY, CDR2 FYNNEI. The CDR3 is made up of 18 amino acids. CDR3 in DNA: TGTGCCAGTCCCCCCCGACTAGTGGGAGTGGAGGGGTCCAATGAGCAGTTCTTC. It codes for CASPPRLVGVEGSNEQFF.

This clone came up once. CDR3 in amino acids: CASSPLAGDPYEQYF. The CDR3 bases are TGCGCCAGCAGTCCCCTAGCGGGGGATCCGTACGAGCAGTACTTC. The chain couples TRBV5-1 to TRBJ2-7, with TRBD2 matching 10 bases. Losses at the gene ends were 5 bases for V and 4 bases for J; bases not matched to a gene: 9. Germline lookup yields CDR1 SGHRS and CDR2 YFSETQ. The CDR3 runs to 15 residues. Using reference TRBV5-1 and TRBJ2-7 for the parts outside the CDR3, the full variable domain is KAGVTQTPRYLIKTRGQQVTLSCSPISGHRSVSWYQQTPGQGLQFLFEYFSETQRNKGNFPGRFSGRQFSNSRSEMNVSTLELGDSALYLCASSPLAGDPYEQYFGPGTRLTVT.

The V call is TRBV5-1, the J call TRBJ2-2; 9 bases agree with TRBD2. The J segment lost 2 bases and the V segment lost 4 bases, leaving 6 bases of the junction unmatched. CDR3 length: 16 residues. Germline V gives CDR1 SGHRS, CDR2 YFSETQ. The CDR3 spells CASSPGLASNTGELFF. For the CDR3, the DNA is TGCGCCAGCAGCCCCGGACTAGCGAGCAACACCGGGGAGCTGTTTTTT.

This sequence joins TRBV28 and TRBJ2-1; 10 positions match TRBD2. The CDR3 consists of 15 residues. V was pared by 6 bases and J by 10 bases, with 12 bases of the junction left unmatched. Germline V gene data show CDR1 as MDHEN and CDR2 as SYDVKM. The CDR3 DNA follows: TGTGCCAGCAGGGAACAAGCGGGAGGGCCAAGGGAGCAGTTCTTC. Protein sequence: CASREQAGGPREQFF.

The chain carries TRBV27 and TRBJ1-2; 11 nucleotides match TRBD1. The germline gives CDR1 MNHEY, CDR2 SMNVEV (reference sequence). V dropped 4 bases and J dropped 4; count of bases not matched to a gene: 11. CDR3 length equals 17 residues. CDR3: CASSSWTGGGVSYGYTF. For the CDR3, the DNA is TGTGCCAGCAGTTCCTGGACAGGGGGCGGCGTTAGCTATGGCTACACCTTC.

The chain couples TRBV5-1 to TRBJ1-1; 11 positions match TRBD1. J lost 6 bases, V lost 0 bases, and 4 bases had no gene match. The germline V gene encodes CDR1 SGHRS and CDR2 YFSETQ. The CDR3 spans 15 residues. The CDR3, as DNA: TGCGCCAGCAGCTTGGCGGGACAGGGGGGATCTGAAGCTTTCTTT. This gives the protein CASSLAGQGGSEAFF.

The V call is TRBV18, the J call TRBJ2-3, with D hard to call. This CDR3 comprises 12 residues. Germline V gene lookup returns CDR1 KGHSH and CDR2 LQKENI. V was trimmed by 6 bases and J by 0 bases, leaving 4 bases between them. Written as DNA, the CDR3 is TGTGCCAGCTCTCCAAGCACAGATACGCAGTATTTT. It translates to CASSPSTDTQYF. Full variable domain (outside the CDR3, taken from reference TRBV18 and TRBJ2-3): NAGVMQNPRHLVRRRGQEARLRCSPMKGHSHVYWYRQLPEEGLKFMVYLQKENIIDESGMPKERFSAEFPKEGPSILRIQQVVRGDSAAYFCASSPSTDTQYFGPGTRLTVL.

V and J are TRBV20-1 and TRBJ2-5; no definite D call. CDR3 length equals 11 residues. Germline V lookup: CDR1 DFQATT, CDR2 SNEGSKA (reference sequence). Trimming removed 4 bases at V and 3 bases at J, with 6 bases between. The CDR3 coding sequence is TGCAGTGCTACAAAGAAAGAGACCCAGTACTTC. Encoded protein: CSATKKETQYF.

The chain joins TRBV2 to TRBJ2-2; weak D call: TRBD1 (6 bases). V was pared by 6 bases and J by 5 bases, with 13 bases between. The germline V gene has CDR1 SNHLY and CDR2 FYNNEI. This CDR3 comprises 14 residues. CDR3 sequence (DNA): TGTGCCAGCAGATCCGGGACATCTACCGGGGAGCTGTTTTTT. This sequence encodes CASRSGTSTGELFF.

This chain links TRBV6-1 with TRBJ2-1, with 7 bases identical to TRBD2. CDR1 is MNHNS, CDR2 SASEGT, per germline. CDR3 size: 13 residues. With 7 bases clipped from V and 6 bases from J, the junction kept 6 bases outside the gene matches. The CDR3 protein is CASTPPSGNEQFF. CDR3 DNA: TGTGCCAGCACCCCCCCTAGCGGCAATGAGCAGTTCTTC.

V gene TRBV14 combines with J gene TRBJ2-7; possible D gene TRBD2, 7 bases. Between the trimmed V and J ends, which lost 6 bases and 2 bases, there was a span of 14 bases. This CDR3 has 14 residues. Germline CDR1 reads SGHDN; CDR2 reads FVKESK. The CDR3 spells CASSGGGRAYEQYF. CDR3 in DNA: TGTGCCAGCAGTGGGGGGGGCAGAGCCTACGAGCAGTACTTC.

The chain couples TRBV9 to TRBJ2-3; 8 bases are shared with TRBD2. The length of the CDR3 is 17 residues. Germline loops: CDR1 SGDLS, CDR2 YYNGEE. The trim removed 0 bases at V and 1 base at J, leaving 7 bases unmatched. The CDR3 region has the DNA TGTGCCAGCAGCGTAGCCTCCGGGCGGGGGGGCACAGATACGCAGTATTTT. Translated: CASSVASGRGGTDTQYF.

The table lists this clone with a count of one. J is TRBJ2-7 and V is TRBV7-2; D not certain. V lost 3 bases, J lost 3 bases, and 3 bases lay in between. Looked up from germline, CDR1 is SGHTA and CDR2 is FQGNSA. The CDR3 is made up of 11 amino acids. CDR3 in DNA: TGTGCCAGCAGCTTCCTCTACGAGCAGTACTTC. It codes for CASSFLYEQYF.

This chain joins TRBV10-2 and TRBJ1-1; D is undetermined. CDR3 length equals 13 residues. Germline assignment: CDR1 WSHSY and CDR2 SAAADI. The V end lost 2 bases, the J end lost 7 bases, and 11 bases lay between the germline ends. In DNA, the CDR3 is TGCGCCAGCAGTGAGGAACGGGCCTTTGAAGCTTTCTTT. Translated: CASSEERAFEAFF.

The gene calls are TRBV4-2 and TRBJ1-2; D call uncertain. The CDR3 runs 14 residues. Trimming left V 4 bases short and J 8 bases short, with 17 bases between. CDR1 is LGHNA, CDR2 YNFKEQ, per germline. The CDR3 DNA reads as TGTGCCAGCAGCCCGAGGACGGGGAGTCGGGGCTACACCTTC. Translated, it gives CASSPRTGSRGYTF.

V is TRBV7-9 and J is TRBJ1-5; D unresolved. The V gene's germline CDR1 is SEHNR and CDR2 FQNEAQ (reference sequence). Deletions cut 5 bases from V and 1 base from J, with 15 bases between. This CDR3 is built from 16 residues. The CDR3 nucleotides read TGTGCCAGCAGCCCCCCGGACTCCCCAAGCAATCAGCCCCAGCATTTT. Translation: CASSPPDSPSNQPQHF.

The J gene is TRBJ1-4, the V gene TRBV27, with D unclear. The CDR3 runs 14 residues. Per the germline V gene, CDR1 is MNHEY and CDR2 is SMNVEV (reference sequence). The germline V and J ends were trimmed by 4 bases and 8 bases, with 14 bases remaining between them. The CDR3 region is CASSSGPKGEKLFF. CDR3 nucleotides: TGTGCCAGCAGTTCTGGACCCAAAGGGGAAAAACTGTTTTTT.

This chain connects TRBV28 to TRBJ1-1; D unclear. The CDR3 has 17 amino acids. Germline V lookup: CDR1 MDHEN, CDR2 SYDVKM. Trimming took off 6 bases at V and 2 bases at J, with 22 bases between the two ends. In DNA form, the CDR3 reads TGTGCCAGCAGAATTTTGGCAGAACCGAACCAAAACACTGAAGCTTTCTTT. It is translated as CASRILAEPNQNTEAFF.

This chain joins TRBV5-4 and TRBJ1-2; weak D call: TRBD1 (5 bases). The ends were cut back, 0 bases at V and 0 bases at J, with 6 bases in the middle. The CDR3 runs 14 residues. Germline-derived CDR1 and CDR2 are SGHNT and YYREEE (reference sequence). The DNA for the CDR3 is TGTGCCAGCAGCTTGGCGACAGCTAACTATGGCTACACCTTC. Its translation is CASSLATANYGYTF.

The rearrangement links TRBV19 to TRBJ2-6; no firm D call. The length of the CDR3 is 14 residues. The V gene's germline CDR1 is LNHDA and CDR2 SQIVND (reference sequence). V dropped 4 bases and J dropped 2 bases, with 6 bases sitting between them. The CDR3, as DNA: TGTGCCAGTAGTACTAAGACTGGGGCCAACGTCCTGACTTTC. It encodes CASSTKTGANVLTF.